This TCR beta chain was recorded in a study of blood T cells in healthy people across ages. General observations from the study: Greater diversity and more naive CD4+ cells were seen in long-lived donors than in aged donors. Significant beta diversity loss was already apparent by age approximately 40, declining roughly linearly.

Comment on this clonotype: Its specificity is not known.

The second PCR ran about 6 to 12 cycles with a sample-barcoded 5' primer and J-beta primers. TCRdb ran MiXCR on the 5' RACE reads and lists one entry per CDR3 protein. Among about 1.1 million distinct CDR3 sequences listed, 35% to 40% were seen once. The clonotype originates from a man aged 18 to 29 in good health. Source material: blood.

The CDR3 DNA reads as TGCAGTGCTCCTAGCGCGGGGGCCGCGGAAGATACGCAGTATTTT. Translation gives CSAPSAGAAEDTQYF. This sequence joins TRBV20-1 and TRBJ2-3, with D maybe TRBD2 (7 bases). Trimming removed 5 bases from V and 5 bases from J, with 20 bases in between. Germline V gives CDR1 DFQATT, CDR2 SNEGSKA (reference sequence). This CDR3 contains 15 residues.